This T cell receptor (beta chain) stems from a study of blood T cell repertoires in COVID-19. The overall study: Some COVID-19 samples were acute and others convalescent; all came from the United States, Italy and Spain. T cells, B-cell-depleted T cells, or PBMCs supplied cDNA or gDNA.

Methods used by the authors: Estimated nucleated cell counts came from reference gene primer amplification. Data came from immunoSEQ multiplex PCR; TCRdb stores just in-frame clones and leaves some out. For V, J and clone size, that table is used; D and trimming come from the DNA. The profile covers about 200,000 clones, with about nine tenths appearing a single time and around 1.5% taken by the ten largest. The CDR3 length is 16 residues. Trimming shortened V by 4 bases and J by 7 bases, and 17 bases separated the two germline ends. CDR1 is SNHLY and CDR2 is FYNNEI in the germline V gene. The chain employs TRBV2 and TRBJ1-6; tentatively, D is TRBD1 (5 bases). The sequencing input was peripheral blood. This TCR came from a young man with active or convalescent COVID-19. Written as DNA, the CDR3 is TGTGCCAGCAGTGGGGGACTTTCGACCCCAAATTCACCCCTCCACTTT. It specifies CASSGGLSTPNSPLHF.